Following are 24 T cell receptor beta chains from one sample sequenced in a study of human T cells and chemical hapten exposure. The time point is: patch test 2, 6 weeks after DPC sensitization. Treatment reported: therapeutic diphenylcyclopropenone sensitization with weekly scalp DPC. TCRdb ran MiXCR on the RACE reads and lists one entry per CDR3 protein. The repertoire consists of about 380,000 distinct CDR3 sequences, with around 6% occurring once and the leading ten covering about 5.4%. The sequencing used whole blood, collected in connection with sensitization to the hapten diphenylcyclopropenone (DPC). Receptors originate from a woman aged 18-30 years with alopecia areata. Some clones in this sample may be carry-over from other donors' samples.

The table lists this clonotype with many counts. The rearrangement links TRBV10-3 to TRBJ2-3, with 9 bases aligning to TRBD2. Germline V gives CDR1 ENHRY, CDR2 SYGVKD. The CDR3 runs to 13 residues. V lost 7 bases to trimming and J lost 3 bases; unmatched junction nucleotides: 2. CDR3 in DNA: TGTGCCATCACCGGACTAGCGACAGATACGCAGTATTTT. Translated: CAITGLATDTQYF.

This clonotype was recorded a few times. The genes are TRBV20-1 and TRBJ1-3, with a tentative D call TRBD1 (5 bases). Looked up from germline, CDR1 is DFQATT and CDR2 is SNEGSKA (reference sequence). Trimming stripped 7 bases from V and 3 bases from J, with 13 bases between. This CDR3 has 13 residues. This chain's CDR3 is CSVAGSGGNTIYF. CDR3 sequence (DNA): TGCAGTGTAGCAGGGTCCGGTGGAAACACCATATATTTT.

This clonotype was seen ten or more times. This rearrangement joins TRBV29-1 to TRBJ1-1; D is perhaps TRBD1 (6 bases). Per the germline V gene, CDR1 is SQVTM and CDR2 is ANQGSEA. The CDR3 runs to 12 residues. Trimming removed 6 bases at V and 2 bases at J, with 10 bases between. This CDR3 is CSVNRVNTEAFF. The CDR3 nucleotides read TGCAGCGTGAACAGGGTCAACACTGAAGCTTTCTTT.

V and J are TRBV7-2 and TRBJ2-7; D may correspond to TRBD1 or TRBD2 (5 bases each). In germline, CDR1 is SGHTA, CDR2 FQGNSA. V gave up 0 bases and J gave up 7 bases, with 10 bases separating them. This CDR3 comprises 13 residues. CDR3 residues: CASSLAGDGEQYF. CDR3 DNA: TGTGCCAGCAGCTTAGCGGGGGATGGGGAGCAGTACTTC.

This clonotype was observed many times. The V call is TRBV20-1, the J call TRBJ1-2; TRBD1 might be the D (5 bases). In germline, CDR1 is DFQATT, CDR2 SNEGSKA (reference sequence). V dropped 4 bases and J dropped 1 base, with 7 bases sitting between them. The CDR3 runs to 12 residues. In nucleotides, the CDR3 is TGCAGTGCTAAAGGGGTTAACTATGGCTACACCTTC. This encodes CSAKGVNYGYTF.

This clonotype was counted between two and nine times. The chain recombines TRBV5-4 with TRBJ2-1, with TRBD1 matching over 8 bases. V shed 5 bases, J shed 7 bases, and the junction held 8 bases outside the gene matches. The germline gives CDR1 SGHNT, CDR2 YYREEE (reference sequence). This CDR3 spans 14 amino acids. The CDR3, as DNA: TGTGCCAGCAGTGCGGACAGGGTCGTAAATGAGCAGTTCTTC. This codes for CASSADRVVNEQFF.

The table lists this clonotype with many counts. The CDR3 reads CASSYGQGPPSGNYGYTF. Here the CDR3 DNA reads TGTGCCAGCAGCTACGGACAGGGGCCCCCCTCAGGAAACTATGGCTACACCTTC. V and J are TRBV5-4 and TRBJ1-2; 9 nucleotides match TRBD1. Germline V gives CDR1 SGHNT, CDR2 YYREEE (reference sequence). V shed 3 bases and J 2 bases; nucleotides not matched to a gene: 14. The length of the CDR3 is 18 residues.

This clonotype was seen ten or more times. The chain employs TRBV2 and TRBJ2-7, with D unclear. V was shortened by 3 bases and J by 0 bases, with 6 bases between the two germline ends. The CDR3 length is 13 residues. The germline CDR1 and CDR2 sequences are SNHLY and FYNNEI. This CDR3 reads CASSEGYSYEQYF. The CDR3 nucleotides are TGTGCCAGCAGTGAGGGGTACTCCTACGAGCAGTACTTC.

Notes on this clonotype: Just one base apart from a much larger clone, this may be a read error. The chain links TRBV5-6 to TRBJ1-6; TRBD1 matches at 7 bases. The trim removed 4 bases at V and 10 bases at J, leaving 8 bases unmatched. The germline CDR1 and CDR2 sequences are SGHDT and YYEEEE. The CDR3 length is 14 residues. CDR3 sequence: CASSLGQRRSPLHF. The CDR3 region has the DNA TGTGCCAGCAGCCTGGGACAGAGAAGGTCACCCCTCCACTTT.

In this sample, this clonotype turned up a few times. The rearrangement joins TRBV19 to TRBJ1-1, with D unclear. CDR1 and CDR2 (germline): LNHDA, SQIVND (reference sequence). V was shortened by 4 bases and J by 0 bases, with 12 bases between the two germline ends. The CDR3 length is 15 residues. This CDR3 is CASSTSLSLNTEAFF. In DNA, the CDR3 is TGTGCCAGTAGTACCTCCCTCTCACTGAACACTGAAGCTTTCTTT. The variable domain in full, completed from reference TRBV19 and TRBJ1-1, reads DGGITQSPKYLFRKEGQNVTLSCEQNLNHDAMYWYRQDPGQGLRLIYYSQIVNDFQKGDIAEGYSVSREKKESFPLTVTSAQKNPTAFYLCASSTSLSLNTEAFFGQGTRLTVV.

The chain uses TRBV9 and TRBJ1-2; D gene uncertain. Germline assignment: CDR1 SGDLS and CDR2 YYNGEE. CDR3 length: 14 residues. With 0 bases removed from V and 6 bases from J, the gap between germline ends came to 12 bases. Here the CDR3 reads CASSVEGSGNGYTF. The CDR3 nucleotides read TGTGCCAGCAGCGTAGAGGGCAGTGGCAATGGCTACACCTTC. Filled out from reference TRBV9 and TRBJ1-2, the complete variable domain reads DSGVTQTPKHLITATGQRVTLRCSPRSGDLSVYWYQQSLDQGLQFLIQYYNGEERAKGNILERFSAQQFPDLHSELNLSSLELGDSALYFCASSVEGSGNGYTFGSGTRLTVV.

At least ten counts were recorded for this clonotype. The CDR3 sequence is CASHTDYTEAFF. The CDR3 DNA is TGTGCCAGCCATACGGATTACACTGAAGCTTTCTTT. This sequence joins TRBV7-9 and TRBJ1-1; the D is unclear. Trimming took 8 bases from V and 3 from J, leaving 10 bases between them. CDR3 length equals 12 residues. Germline V gene sequence: CDR1 SEHNR, CDR2 FQNEAQ (reference sequence). Based on the CDR3 plus reference TRBV7-9 and TRBJ1-1, the full variable domain is DTGVSQNPRHKITKRGQNVTFRCDPISEHNRLYWYRQTLGQGPEFLTYFQNEAQLEKSRLLSDRFSAERPKGSFSTLEIQRTEQGDSAMYLCASHTDYTEAFFGQGTRLTVV.

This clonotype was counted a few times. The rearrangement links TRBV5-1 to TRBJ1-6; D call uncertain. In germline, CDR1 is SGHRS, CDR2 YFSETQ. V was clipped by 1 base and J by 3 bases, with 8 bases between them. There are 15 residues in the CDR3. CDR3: CASSLREIYNSPLHF. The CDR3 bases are TGCGCCAGCAGCTTGCGGGAGATCTATAATTCACCCCTCCACTTT.

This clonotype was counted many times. The CDR3 is CASSSPQGREEQYF. CDR3 DNA: TGTGCCAGCAGCTCACCACAGGGGCGCGAAGAGCAGTACTTC. The V and J genes are TRBV7-9 and TRBJ2-7; 7 nucleotides agree with TRBD1. The CDR3 spans 14 residues. Germline assignment: CDR1 SEHNR and CDR2 FQNEAQ (reference sequence). Germline trimming cut 4 bases from V and 7 bases from J; bases unmatched to any gene: 10.

The CDR3 DNA sequence: TGTGCCAGCAGCTTCCCCCAGCGGGGGGGCCTGAAAGATACGCAGTATTTT. Amino acids: CASSFPQRGGLKDTQYF. This chain joins TRBV5-6 and TRBJ2-3, with 10 nucleotides matching TRBD2. V trimming: 2 bases; J trimming: 5 bases; junction bases outside the gene matches: 11. Germline V gene lookup returns CDR1 SGHDT and CDR2 YYEEEE. The CDR3 sequence is 17 residues long.

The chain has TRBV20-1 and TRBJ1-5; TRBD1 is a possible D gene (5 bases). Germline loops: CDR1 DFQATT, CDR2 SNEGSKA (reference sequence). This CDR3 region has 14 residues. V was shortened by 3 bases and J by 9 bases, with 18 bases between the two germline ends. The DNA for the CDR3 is TGCAGTGCTAGTCGGCAGGGCACTCTCGGGCCCCAGCATTTT. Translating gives CSASRQGTLGPQHF.

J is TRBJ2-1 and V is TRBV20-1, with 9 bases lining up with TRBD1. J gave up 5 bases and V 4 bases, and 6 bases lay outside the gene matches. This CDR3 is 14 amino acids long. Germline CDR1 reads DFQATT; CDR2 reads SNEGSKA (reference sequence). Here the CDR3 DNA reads TGCAGTGCTACCTGGACAGGGGACCACAATGAGCAGTTCTTC. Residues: CSATWTGDHNEQFF.

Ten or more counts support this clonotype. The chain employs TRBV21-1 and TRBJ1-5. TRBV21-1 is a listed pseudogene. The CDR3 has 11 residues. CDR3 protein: CASSEIGPQHF. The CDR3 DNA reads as TGTGCCAGCAGCGAGATAGGGCCCCAGCATTTT.

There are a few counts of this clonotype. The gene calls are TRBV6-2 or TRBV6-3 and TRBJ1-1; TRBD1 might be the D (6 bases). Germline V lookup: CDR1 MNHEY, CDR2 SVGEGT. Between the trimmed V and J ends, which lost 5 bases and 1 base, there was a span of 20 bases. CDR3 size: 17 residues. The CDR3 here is CASSTASYRVKNTEAFF. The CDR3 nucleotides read TGTGCCAGCAGTACCGCTTCTTACAGGGTGAAGAACACTGAAGCTTTCTTT.

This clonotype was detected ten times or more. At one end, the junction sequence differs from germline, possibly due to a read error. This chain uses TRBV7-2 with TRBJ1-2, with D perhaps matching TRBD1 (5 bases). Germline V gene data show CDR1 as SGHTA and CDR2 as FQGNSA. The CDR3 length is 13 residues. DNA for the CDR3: TGTGCCAGCAGCTCTCAAATCCGGGACCCTTTCGTCTTC. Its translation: CASSSQIRDPFVF.

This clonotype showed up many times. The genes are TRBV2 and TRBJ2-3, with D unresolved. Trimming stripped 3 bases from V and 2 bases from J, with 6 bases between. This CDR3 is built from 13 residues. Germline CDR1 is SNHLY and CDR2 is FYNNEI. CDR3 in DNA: TGTGCCAGCAGTGAGGCAAACACAGATACGCAGTATTTT. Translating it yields CASSEANTDTQYF.

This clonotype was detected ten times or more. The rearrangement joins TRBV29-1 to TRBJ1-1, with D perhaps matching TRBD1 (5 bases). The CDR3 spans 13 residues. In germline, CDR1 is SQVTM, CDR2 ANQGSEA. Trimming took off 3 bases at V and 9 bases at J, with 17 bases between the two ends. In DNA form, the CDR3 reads TGCAGCGTTGATGCGGTAACTCAGGGAAAAGCTTTCTTT. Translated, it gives CSVDAVTQGKAFF.

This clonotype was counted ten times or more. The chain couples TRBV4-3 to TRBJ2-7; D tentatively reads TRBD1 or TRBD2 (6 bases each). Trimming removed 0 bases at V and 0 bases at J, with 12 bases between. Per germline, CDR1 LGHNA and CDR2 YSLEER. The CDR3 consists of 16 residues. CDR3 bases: TGCGCCAGCAGCCAAGATTTCGGGGGCCTCTCCTACGAGCAGTACTTC. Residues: CASSQDFGGLSYEQYF.

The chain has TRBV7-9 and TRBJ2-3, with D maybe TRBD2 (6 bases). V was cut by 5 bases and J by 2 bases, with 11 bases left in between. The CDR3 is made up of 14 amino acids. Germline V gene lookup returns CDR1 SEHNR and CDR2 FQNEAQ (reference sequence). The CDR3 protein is CASSIRDFTDTQYF. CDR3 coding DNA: TGTGCCAGCAGCATACGGGACTTCACAGATACGCAGTATTTT.